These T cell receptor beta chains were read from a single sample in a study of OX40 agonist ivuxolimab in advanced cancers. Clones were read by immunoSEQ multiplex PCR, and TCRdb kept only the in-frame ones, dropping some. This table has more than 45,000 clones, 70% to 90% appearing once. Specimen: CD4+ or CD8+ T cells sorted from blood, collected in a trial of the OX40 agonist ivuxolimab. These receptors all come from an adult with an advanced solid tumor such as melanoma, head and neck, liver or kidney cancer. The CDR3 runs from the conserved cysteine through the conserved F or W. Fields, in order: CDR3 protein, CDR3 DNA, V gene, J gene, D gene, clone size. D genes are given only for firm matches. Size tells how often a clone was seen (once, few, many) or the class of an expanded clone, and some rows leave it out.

CDR3aa: CASTRGQVNTGELFF
CDR3nt: TGTGCCAGCACCAGGGGACAGGTGAACACCGGGGAGCTGTTTTTT
v_gene: TRBV7-9
j_gene: TRBJ2-2
d_gene: TRBD1
abundance: .

CDR3aa: CASSLLVWDSSYNEQFF
CDR3nt: TGTGCCAGCAGTTTACTTGTATGGGACAGCTCCTACAATGAGCAGTTCTTC
v_gene: TRBV28
j_gene: TRBJ2-1
d_gene: TRBD1
abundance: .

CDR3aa: CASSMDPSGTNEKLFF
CDR3nt: TGCGCCAGCAGTATGGACCCCTCGGGAACTAATGAAAAACTGTTTTTT
v_gene: TRBV5-1
j_gene: TRBJ1-4
d_gene: .
abundance: .

CDR3aa: CATSRDRLDAGGGASNQPQHF
CDR3nt: TGTGCCACCAGCAGAGATCGTCTCGACGCCGGTGGGGGCGCGAGCAATCAGCCCCAGCATTTT
v_gene: TRBV15
j_gene: TRBJ1-5
d_gene: .
abundance: .

CDR3aa: CASSQLGGWGANEQYF
CDR3nt: TGCGCCAGCAGTCAATTGGGCGGGTGGGGGGCAAACGAGCAGTACTTC
v_gene: TRBV23-1
j_gene: TRBJ2-7
d_gene: .
abundance: few

CDR3aa: CASSFSMGTSGRDEQFF
CDR3nt: TGTGCCAGCAGTTTTTCAATGGGGACTAGCGGGAGAGATGAGCAGTTCTTC
v_gene: TRBV9
j_gene: TRBJ2-1
d_gene: TRBD2
abundance: .

CDR3aa: CASSLVPGDRPYEQYF
CDR3nt: TGCGCCAGCAGCTTGGTTCCGGGGGATCGCCCCTACGAGCAGTACTTC
v_gene: TRBV5-1
j_gene: TRBJ2-7
d_gene: .
abundance: .

CDR3aa: CASSLWLADEQFF
CDR3nt: TGCGCCAGCAGCTTGTGGTTGGCAGATGAGCAGTTCTTC
v_gene: TRBV5-1
j_gene: TRBJ2-1
d_gene: .
abundance: .

CDR3aa: CASSDGTGATEAFF
CDR3nt: TGTGCCAGCAGTGACGGGACAGGGGCCACTGAAGCTTTCTTT
v_gene: TRBV2
j_gene: TRBJ1-1
d_gene: TRBD1
abundance: .

CDR3aa: CASSTRLAGVPNEQFF
CDR3nt: TGTGCCAGCAGCACAAGACTAGCGGGGGTCCCCAATGAGCAGTTCTTC
v_gene: TRBV7-9
j_gene: TRBJ2-1
d_gene: TRBD2
abundance: few

CDR3aa: CATTMQETSNQPQHF
CDR3nt: TGTGCCACCACCATGCAGGAGACTAGCAATCAGCCCCAGCATTTT
v_gene: TRBV19
j_gene: TRBJ1-5
d_gene: .
abundance: few

CDR3aa: CATSRGRLSSYEQYF
CDR3nt: TGTGCCACCAGCAGAGGCAGGCTGAGCTCCTACGAGCAGTACTTC
v_gene: TRBV15
j_gene: TRBJ2-7
d_gene: .
abundance: .

CDR3aa: CASSLEGGSQPQHF
CDR3nt: TGTGCCAGCAGCTTAGAAGGGGGGTCTCAGCCCCAGCATTTT
v_gene: TRBV7-9
j_gene: TRBJ1-5
d_gene: .
abundance: .

CDR3aa: CASSDPSGDGYTF
CDR3nt: TGTGCCAGCAGCGACCCGTCAGGAGATGGCTACACCTTC
v_gene: TRBV5-6
j_gene: TRBJ1-2
d_gene: .
abundance: .

CDR3aa: CAIGTSGDKNTGELFF
CDR3nt: TGTGCCATCGGGACTAGCGGGGACAAAAACACCGGGGAGCTGTTTTTT
v_gene: TRBV10-3
j_gene: TRBJ2-2
d_gene: TRBD2
abundance: .

CDR3aa: CASAAIRGNTEAFF
CDR3nt: TGTGCCAGCGCTGCGATCAGGGGGAACACTGAAGCTTTCTTT
v_gene: TRBV28
j_gene: TRBJ1-1
d_gene: .
abundance: .

CDR3aa: CASSRQLSDTQYF
CDR3nt: TGTGCCAGCAGCCGGCAGCTGTCAGATACGCAGTATTTT
v_gene: TRBV28
j_gene: TRBJ2-3
d_gene: .
abundance: .

CDR3aa: CASGGQGAPTGELFF
CDR3nt: TGTGCCAGCGGAGGACAGGGGGCGCCGACCGGGGAGCTGTTTTTT
v_gene: TRBV5-4
j_gene: TRBJ2-2
d_gene: TRBD1
abundance: .

CDR3aa: CASSYPLGGYTF
CDR3nt: TGTGCCAGCAGTTACCCGCTCGGTGGCTACACCTTC
v_gene: TRBV6-5
j_gene: TRBJ1-2
d_gene: .
abundance: .

CDR3aa: CASMRGLNYNEQFF
CDR3nt: TGTGCCAGTATGAGGGGACTAAACTACAATGAGCAGTTCTTC
v_gene: TRBV19
j_gene: TRBJ2-1
d_gene: TRBD2
abundance: .

CDR3aa: CASRLSGAGTQYF
CDR3nt: TGCGCCAGCAGGCTGTCAGGGGCAGGGACCCAGTACTTC
v_gene: TRBV5-1
j_gene: TRBJ2-5
d_gene: .
abundance: .

CDR3aa: CASSSSRETQYF
CDR3nt: TGCGCCAGCAGCAGCAGTCGGGAGACCCAGTACTTC
v_gene: TRBV5-1
j_gene: TRBJ2-5
d_gene: .
abundance: .

CDR3aa: CASSYSTGGAVQPQHF
CDR3nt: TGTGCCAGCAGTTATTCGACAGGGGGCGCGGTCCAGCCCCAGCATTTT
v_gene: TRBV6-6
j_gene: TRBJ1-5
d_gene: TRBD1
abundance: .

CDR3aa: CASSYSEDTQYF
CDR3nt: TGTGCCAGCAGTTACTCGGAAGATACGCAGTATTTT
v_gene: TRBV6-6
j_gene: TRBJ2-3
d_gene: .
abundance: few

CDR3aa: CASSIYGSSQSRANVLTF
CDR3nt: TGTGCCAGCAGCATCTACGGCAGCTCACAAAGTCGGGCCAACGTCCTGACTTTC
v_gene: TRBV7-4
j_gene: TRBJ2-6
d_gene: .
abundance: .

CDR3aa: CASAPGRGQLQETQYF
CDR3nt: TGTGCTAGTGCCCCAGGGAGGGGGCAACTCCAAGAGACCCAGTACTTC
v_gene: TRBV12-5
j_gene: TRBJ2-5
d_gene: .
abundance: .

CDR3aa: CASSLLPSGNTIYF
CDR3nt: TGTGCCAGCAGTCTACTACCCTCTGGAAACACCATATATTTT
v_gene: TRBV6-6
j_gene: TRBJ1-3
d_gene: .
abundance: .

CDR3aa: CASSIVTGGDEKLFF
CDR3nt: TGTGCCAGTAGTATAGTCACAGGGGGTGATGAAAAACTGTTTTTT
v_gene: TRBV19
j_gene: TRBJ1-4
d_gene: TRBD1
abundance: .

CDR3aa: CASRERGGLETQYF
CDR3nt: TGCGCCAGCAGGGAGCGGGGGGGCCTAGAGACCCAGTACTTC
v_gene: TRBV5-1
j_gene: TRBJ2-5
d_gene: TRBD2
abundance: .

CDR3aa: CAGSGESTGELFF
CDR3nt: TGTGCCGGCTCAGGGGAAAGTACCGGGGAGCTGTTTTTT
v_gene: TRBV10-3
j_gene: TRBJ2-2
d_gene: .
abundance: .

CDR3aa: CSVGRGLNTEAFF
CDR3nt: TGCAGCGTAGGTAGGGGATTGAACACTGAAGCTTTCTTT
v_gene: TRBV29-1
j_gene: TRBJ1-1
d_gene: .
abundance: few

CDR3aa: CASTTGTSFREQYF
CDR3nt: TGCGCCAGCACAACCGGGACTAGCTTCCGAGAGCAGTACTTC
v_gene: TRBV10-2
j_gene: TRBJ2-7
d_gene: TRBD2
abundance: .

CDR3aa: CASSQDRGSSGRDTQYF
CDR3nt: TGTGCCAGCAGCCAAGATCGGGGGTCTAGCGGGAGGGATACGCAGTATTTT
v_gene: TRBV4-2
j_gene: TRBJ2-3
d_gene: TRBD2
abundance: .

CDR3aa: CASSQVWTGYEQYF
CDR3nt: TGCGCCAGCAGCCAAGTTTGGACGGGCTACGAGCAGTACTTC
v_gene: TRBV4-1
j_gene: TRBJ2-7
d_gene: .
abundance: .

CDR3aa: CASSWDSYGMNTEAFF
CDR3nt: TGTGCCAGCAGCTGGGACAGTTACGGTATGAACACTGAAGCTTTCTTT
v_gene: TRBV6-6
j_gene: TRBJ1-1
d_gene: TRBD1
abundance: .

CDR3aa: CSVAGRTTDTQYF
CDR3nt: TGCAGCGTGGCCGGCCGGACAACAGATACGCAGTATTTT
v_gene: TRBV29-1
j_gene: TRBJ2-3
d_gene: .
abundance: once

CDR3aa: CASSKGVITGTQYF
CDR3nt: TGTGCCAGCAGTAAGGGAGTTATCACAGGTACGCAGTATTTT
v_gene: TRBV6-5
j_gene: TRBJ2-3
d_gene: .
abundance: .

CDR3aa: CASSLGEWPANSPLHF
CDR3nt: TGTGCCAGCAGCTTAGGAGAATGGCCAGCCAATTCACCCCTCCACTTT
v_gene: TRBV7-2
j_gene: TRBJ1-6
d_gene: .
abundance: .

CDR3aa: CASREGQGYNTGELFF
CDR3nt: TGTGCCAGCAGGGAGGGACAGGGTTATAACACCGGGGAGCTGTTTTTT
v_gene: TRBV7-6
j_gene: TRBJ2-2
d_gene: TRBD1
abundance: few

CDR3aa: CASSVTQVVAGELFF
CDR3nt: TGTGCCAGCAGCGTGACCCAAGTTGTCGCCGGGGAGCTGTTTTTT
v_gene: TRBV5-8
j_gene: TRBJ2-2
d_gene: .
abundance: .

CDR3aa: CASRGDRASGTEAFF
CDR3nt: TGTGCCAGCAGGGGCGACAGGGCGTCGGGCACTGAAGCTTTCTTT
v_gene: TRBV2
j_gene: TRBJ1-1
d_gene: TRBD1
abundance: .

CDR3aa: CASTPWGSEDEQYF
CDR3nt: TGTGCCAGCACCCCTTGGGGTAGCGAGGACGAGCAGTACTTC
v_gene: TRBV21-1
j_gene: TRBJ2-7
d_gene: .
abundance: .

CDR3aa: CASSQRLAGDNNEQFF
CDR3nt: TGTGCCAGCTCACAACGACTAGCGGGGGATAACAATGAGCAGTTCTTC
v_gene: TRBV5-5
j_gene: TRBJ2-1
d_gene: TRBD2
abundance: few

CDR3aa: CASSERGTYEQYF
CDR3nt: TGTGCCAGCAGTGAAAGGGGGACTTACGAGCAGTACTTC
v_gene: TRBV6-1
j_gene: TRBJ2-7
d_gene: .
abundance: .

CDR3aa: CASSLELRQGPNTGELFF
CDR3nt: TGTGCCAGCAGTTTAGAACTCCGACAGGGGCCGAACACCGGGGAGCTGTTTTTT
v_gene: TRBV27
j_gene: TRBJ2-2
d_gene: TRBD1
abundance: .

CDR3aa: CASGPHDGASTDTQYF
CDR3nt: TGTGCCAGCGGACCACATGACGGGGCTAGCACAGATACGCAGTATTTT
v_gene: TRBV7-6
j_gene: TRBJ2-3
d_gene: .
abundance: .

CDR3aa: CASSIGSSSEQYF
CDR3nt: TGTGCCAGCAGTATCGGGTCTAGCTCCGAGCAGTACTTC
v_gene: TRBV28
j_gene: TRBJ2-7
d_gene: .
abundance: few

CDR3aa: CASSLTSGATNEQFF
CDR3nt: TGTGCCAGCAGCCTGACTAGCGGGGCTACAAATGAGCAGTTCTTC
v_gene: TRBV14
j_gene: TRBJ2-1
d_gene: TRBD2
abundance: .

CDR3aa: CAISESRADNQPQHF
CDR3nt: TGTGCCATCAGTGAGTCGAGGGCAGATAATCAGCCCCAGCATTTT
v_gene: TRBV10-3
j_gene: TRBJ1-5
d_gene: .
abundance: .

CDR3aa: CASSIGTTYEQYF
CDR3nt: TGTGCCAGTAGTATAGGGACCACCTACGAGCAGTACTTC
v_gene: TRBV19
j_gene: TRBJ2-7
d_gene: .
abundance: .

CDR3aa: CASSTGRGLAYGYTF
CDR3nt: TGTGCCAGTAGTACTGGGCGGGGGCTGGCGTATGGCTACACCTTC
v_gene: TRBV19
j_gene: TRBJ1-2
d_gene: .
abundance: .

CDR3aa: CASSYSLDSISEQYF
CDR3nt: TGTGCCAGCAGTTACTCTCTTGACTCCATTTCAGAGCAGTACTTC
v_gene: TRBV6-6
j_gene: TRBJ2-7
d_gene: .
abundance: .

CDR3aa: CASSLGLAGGPETQYF
CDR3nt: TGTGCCAGCAGCTTGGGACTAGCGGGGGGGCCGGAGACCCAGTACTTC
v_gene: TRBV5-8
j_gene: TRBJ2-5
d_gene: TRBD2
abundance: few

CDR3aa: CASSSTGSSTYEQYF
CDR3nt: TGTGCCAGCAGTTCCACGGGGAGCAGTACCTACGAGCAGTACTTC
v_gene: TRBV6-6
j_gene: TRBJ2-7
d_gene: .
abundance: .

CDR3aa: CASSPPGGPDTQYF
CDR3nt: TGTGCCAGCTCACCACCTGGGGGACCAGATACGCAGTATTTT
v_gene: TRBV18
j_gene: TRBJ2-3
d_gene: .
abundance: .